This T cell receptor beta chain came from a study of blood T cell repertoires in COVID-19. In the study overall: The study drew acute and convalescent COVID-19 samples from the United States, Italy and Spain. T cells, B-cell-depleted T cells, or PBMCs supplied cDNA or gDNA.

Per the authors' pipeline: Estimates of nucleated cell counts were drawn from the amplification of reference gene primers. Here immunoSEQ multiplex PCR was the method, and the copy in TCRdb shows in-frame clones only, minus some. V and J calls and clone size are copied from that table; D and trimming were computed from the DNA. The sample holds about 260,000 clones; 80% to 90% are singletons and the top ten take about 1.6%. Germline V gene data show CDR1 as SGHRS and CDR2 as YFSETQ. The CDR3 consists of 14 residues. V was cut by 2 bases and J by 2 bases, with 10 bases left in between. This clonotype was sampled from a middle-aged woman who had recovered from COVID-19. Source material: peripheral blood. The gene calls are TRBV5-1 and TRBJ1-1, with a weak D call TRBD1 (5 bases). The CDR3 sequence is CASSFRDLNTEAFF. The CDR3 nucleotides are TGCGCCAGCAGCTTCAGGGATCTCAACACTGAAGCTTTCTTT.